These T cell receptor beta chains were read from a single sample in a study of blood T cell repertoires in COVID-19. Produced via immunoSEQ multiplex PCR; TCRdb's table is partial and in-frame only. Of about 210,000 clones in the sample, approximately 75% are singletons; the top ten hold around a tenth. Sequences were obtained from PBMCs or T cells enriched from blood (not recorded which). The receptors were sampled from a man aged 40-49 years who had recovered from COVID-19. Each CDR3 is given with its conserved first and last residue. Each record gives: CDR3 protein, CDR3 DNA, clone size, D gene, J gene, V gene. The D gene is left open where the match is weak. Part of the rows lack a size; the others show once, few, many or a class for expanded clones.

cdr3_aa: CASSPDRAGGYTF; cdr3_nt: TGTGCCAGCAGCCCGGACAGGGCGGGTGGCTACACCTTC; clone_size: .; d_call: TRBD1; j_call: TRBJ1-2; v_call: TRBV12-3/TRBV12-4
cdr3_aa: CASSPRGAGGANEQFF; cdr3_nt: TGTGCCAGCAGCCCCCGAGGGGCGGGAGGGGCCAATGAGCAGTTCTTC; clone_size: .; d_call: TRBD2; j_call: TRBJ2-1; v_call: TRBV11-3
cdr3_aa: CATSPGQGSNQPQHF; cdr3_nt: TGTGCCACCAGCCCGGGACAGGGTAGCAATCAGCCCCAGCATTTT; clone_size: .; d_call: TRBD1; j_call: TRBJ1-5; v_call: TRBV24-1
cdr3_aa: CASGLKRNTVGAGELFF; cdr3_nt: TGTGCTAGTGGTTTGAAAAGGAATACGGTAGGGGCCGGGGAGCTGTTTTTT; clone_size: .; d_call: .; j_call: TRBJ2-2; v_call: TRBV12-5
cdr3_aa: CASSQTTGGAFF; cdr3_nt: TGTGCCAGCAGCCAAACTACGGGGGGGGCTTTCTTT; clone_size: once; d_call: .; j_call: TRBJ1-1; v_call: TRBV3-1/TRBV3-2
cdr3_aa: CATSRERGSGELFF; cdr3_nt: TGTGCCACCAGCAGAGAAAGGGGTTCAGGGGAGCTGTTTTTT; clone_size: .; d_call: .; j_call: TRBJ2-2; v_call: TRBV15
cdr3_aa: CASRRGTGTNTEAFF; cdr3_nt: TGCGCCAGCAGAAGAGGGACAGGGACGAACACTGAAGCTTTCTTT; clone_size: .; d_call: TRBD1; j_call: TRBJ1-1; v_call: TRBV10-1
cdr3_aa: CASSQDGGRSPLHF; cdr3_nt: TGTGCCAGCAGCCAAGACGGGGGTCGTTCACCCCTCCACTTT; clone_size: .; d_call: .; j_call: TRBJ1-6; v_call: TRBV3-1/TRBV3-2
cdr3_aa: CASSLGRGNTEAFF; cdr3_nt: TGTGCCAGCAGCCTAGGAAGGGGGAACACTGAAGCTTTCTTT; clone_size: once; d_call: .; j_call: TRBJ1-1; v_call: TRBV7-2
cdr3_aa: CATGRQNTEAFF; cdr3_nt: TGTGCCACCGGGAGACAGAACACTGAAGCTTTCTTT; clone_size: .; d_call: .; j_call: TRBJ1-1; v_call: TRBV6-5
cdr3_aa: CASSSQGGPYNEQFF; cdr3_nt: TGTGCCAGCAGTTCCCAGGGGGGCCCCTACAATGAGCAGTTCTTC; clone_size: .; d_call: .; j_call: TRBJ2-1; v_call: TRBV2
cdr3_aa: CASSDQGSSTDTQYF; cdr3_nt: TGTGCCAGCAGTGACCAGGGGTCCTCCACAGATACGCAGTATTTT; clone_size: .; d_call: .; j_call: TRBJ2-3; v_call: TRBV6-1
cdr3_aa: CASSQFPRETQYF; cdr3_nt: TGTGCCAGCAGCCAATTCCCCAGGGAGACCCAGTACTTC; clone_size: once; d_call: .; j_call: TRBJ2-5; v_call: TRBV3-1/TRBV3-2
cdr3_aa: CAWRPQDIWGRRLGSPLHF; cdr3_nt: TGTGCCTGGAGACCCCAGGACATTTGGGGTCGGCGATTAGGATCACCCCTCCACTTT; clone_size: .; d_call: .; j_call: TRBJ1-6; v_call: TRBV30
cdr3_aa: CASSFRTGGNTEAFF; cdr3_nt: TGTGCCAGCAGTTTCCGGACAGGGGGAAACACTGAAGCTTTCTTT; clone_size: .; d_call: TRBD1; j_call: TRBJ1-1; v_call: TRBV27
cdr3_aa: CASSGGGTEAFF; cdr3_nt: TGTGCCAGCAGCGGCGGGGGAACTGAAGCTTTCTTT; clone_size: .; d_call: .; j_call: TRBJ1-1; v_call: TRBV9
cdr3_aa: CASRADSYQPQHF; cdr3_nt: TGTGCCAGCAGAGCCGACAGTTATCAGCCCCAGCATTTT; clone_size: .; d_call: .; j_call: TRBJ1-5; v_call: TRBV2
cdr3_aa: CASITSPPAYNEQFF; cdr3_nt: TGTGCCAGCATTACTAGCCCCCCTGCCTACAATGAGCAGTTCTTC; clone_size: .; d_call: .; j_call: TRBJ2-1; v_call: TRBV2
cdr3_aa: CASSPGLADPLHEQYF; cdr3_nt: TGTGCCAGCAGCCCCGGACTAGCAGATCCCCTCCACGAGCAGTACTTC; clone_size: .; d_call: TRBD2; j_call: TRBJ2-7; v_call: TRBV7-2